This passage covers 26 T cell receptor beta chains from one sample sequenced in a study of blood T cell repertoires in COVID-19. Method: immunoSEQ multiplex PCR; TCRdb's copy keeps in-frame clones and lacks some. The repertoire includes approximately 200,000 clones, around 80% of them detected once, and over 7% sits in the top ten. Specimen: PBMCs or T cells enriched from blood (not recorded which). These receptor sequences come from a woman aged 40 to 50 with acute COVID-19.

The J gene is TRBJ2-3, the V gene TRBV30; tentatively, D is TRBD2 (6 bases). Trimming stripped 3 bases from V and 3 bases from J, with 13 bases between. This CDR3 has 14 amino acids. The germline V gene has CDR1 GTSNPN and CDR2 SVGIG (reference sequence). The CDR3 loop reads CAWRKGGWTDTQYF. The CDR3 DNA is TGTGCCTGGAGGAAAGGAGGGTGGACAGATACGCAGTATTTT. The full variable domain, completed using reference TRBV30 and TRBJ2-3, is SQTIHQWPATLVQPVGSPLSLECTVEGTSNPNLYWYRQAAGRGLQLLFYSVGIGQISSEVPQNLSASRPQDRQFILSSKKLLLSDSGFYLCAWRKGGWTDTQYFGPGTRLTVL.

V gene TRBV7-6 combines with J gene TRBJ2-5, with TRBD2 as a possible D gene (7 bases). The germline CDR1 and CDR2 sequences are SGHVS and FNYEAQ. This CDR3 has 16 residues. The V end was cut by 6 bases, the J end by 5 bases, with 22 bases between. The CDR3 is CASRSVWPKGGETQYF. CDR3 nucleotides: TGTGCCAGCAGATCGGTGTGGCCGAAGGGGGGGGAGACCCAGTACTTC.

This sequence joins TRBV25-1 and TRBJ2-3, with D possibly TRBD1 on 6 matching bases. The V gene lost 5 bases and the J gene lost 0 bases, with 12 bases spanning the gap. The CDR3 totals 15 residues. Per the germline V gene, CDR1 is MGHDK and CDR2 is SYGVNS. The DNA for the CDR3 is TGTGCCAGCAGTCGAGGACAGTATAGCACAGATACGCAGTATTTT. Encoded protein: CASSRGQYSTDTQYF.

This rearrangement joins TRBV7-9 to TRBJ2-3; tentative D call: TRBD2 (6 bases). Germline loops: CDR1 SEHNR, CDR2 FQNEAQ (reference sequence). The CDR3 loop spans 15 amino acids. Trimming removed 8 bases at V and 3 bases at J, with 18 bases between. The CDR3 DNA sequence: TGTGCCAGCGAGACGGCGGGATTATCGACAGATACGCAGTATTTT. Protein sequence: CASETAGLSTDTQYF. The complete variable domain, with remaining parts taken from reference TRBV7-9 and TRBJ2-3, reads DTGVSQNPRHKITKRGQNVTFRCDPISEHNRLYWYRQTLGQGPEFLTYFQNEAQLEKSRLLSDRFSAERPKGSFSTLEIQRTEQGDSAMYLCASETAGLSTDTQYFGPGTRLTVL.

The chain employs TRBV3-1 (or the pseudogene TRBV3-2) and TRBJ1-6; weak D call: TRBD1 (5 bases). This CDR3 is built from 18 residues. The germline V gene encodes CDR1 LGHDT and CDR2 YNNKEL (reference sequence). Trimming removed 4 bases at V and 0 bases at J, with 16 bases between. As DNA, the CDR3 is TGTGCCAGCAGCCGCTCAACAGGCAGGAGCTCCTATAATTCACCCCTCCACTTT. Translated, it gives CASSRSTGRSSYNSPLHF.

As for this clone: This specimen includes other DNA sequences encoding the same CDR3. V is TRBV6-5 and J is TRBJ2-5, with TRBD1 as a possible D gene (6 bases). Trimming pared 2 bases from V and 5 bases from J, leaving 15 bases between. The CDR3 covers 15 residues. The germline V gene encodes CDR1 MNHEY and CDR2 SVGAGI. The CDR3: CASSYQTGIGETQYF. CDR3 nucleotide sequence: TGTGCCAGCAGTTACCAAACAGGGATCGGCGAGACCCAGTACTTC.

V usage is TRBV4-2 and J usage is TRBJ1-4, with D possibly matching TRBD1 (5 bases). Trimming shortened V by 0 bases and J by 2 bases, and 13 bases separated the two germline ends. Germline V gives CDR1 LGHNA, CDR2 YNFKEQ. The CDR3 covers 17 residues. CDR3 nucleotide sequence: TGTGCCAGCAGCCAAGATTTAGGGCAGGGCACTAATGAAAAACTGTTTTTT. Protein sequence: CASSQDLGQGTNEKLFF.

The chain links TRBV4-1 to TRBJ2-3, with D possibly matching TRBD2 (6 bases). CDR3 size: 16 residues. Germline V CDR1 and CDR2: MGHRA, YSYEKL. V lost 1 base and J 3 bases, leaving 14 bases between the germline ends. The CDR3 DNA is TGCGCCAGCAGCCAAGGGGGGGTAGCGTTAACAGATACGCAGTATTTT. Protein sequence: CASSQGGVALTDTQYF.

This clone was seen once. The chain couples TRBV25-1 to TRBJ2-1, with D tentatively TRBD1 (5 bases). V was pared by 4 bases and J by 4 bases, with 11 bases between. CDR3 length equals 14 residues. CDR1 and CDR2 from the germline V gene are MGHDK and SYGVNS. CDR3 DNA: TGTGCCAGCAGTGGGGCACAGGTATACAATGAGCAGTTCTTC. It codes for CASSGAQVYNEQFF.

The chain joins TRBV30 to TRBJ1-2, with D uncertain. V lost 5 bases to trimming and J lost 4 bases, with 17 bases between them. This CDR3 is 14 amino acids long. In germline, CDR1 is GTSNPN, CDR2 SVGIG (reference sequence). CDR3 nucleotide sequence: TGTGCCTGGGCCCTGATGGGGAGACCCTATGGCTACACCTTC. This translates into CAWALMGRPYGYTF.

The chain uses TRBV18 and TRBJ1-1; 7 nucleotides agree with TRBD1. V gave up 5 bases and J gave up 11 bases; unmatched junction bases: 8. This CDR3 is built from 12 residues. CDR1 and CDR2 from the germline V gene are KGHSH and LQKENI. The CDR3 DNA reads TGTGCCAGCTCAACGACAGGGTCTCGGGCTTTCTTT. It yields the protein CASSTTGSRAFF.

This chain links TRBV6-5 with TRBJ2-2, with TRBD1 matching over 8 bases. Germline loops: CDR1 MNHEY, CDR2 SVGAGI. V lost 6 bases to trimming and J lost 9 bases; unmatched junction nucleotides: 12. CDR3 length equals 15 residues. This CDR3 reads CASRSGGQGLRELFF. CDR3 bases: TGTGCCAGCAGGTCCGGAGGACAGGGTTTGAGGGAGCTGTTTTTT.

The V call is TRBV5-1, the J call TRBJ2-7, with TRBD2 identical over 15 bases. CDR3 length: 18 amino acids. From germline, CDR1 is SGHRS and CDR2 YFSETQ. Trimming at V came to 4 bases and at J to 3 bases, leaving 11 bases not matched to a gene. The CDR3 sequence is CASSPGGGLAGGIYEQYF. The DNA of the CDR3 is TGCGCCAGCAGCCCGGGGGGGGGACTAGCGGGAGGAATCTACGAGCAGTACTTC.

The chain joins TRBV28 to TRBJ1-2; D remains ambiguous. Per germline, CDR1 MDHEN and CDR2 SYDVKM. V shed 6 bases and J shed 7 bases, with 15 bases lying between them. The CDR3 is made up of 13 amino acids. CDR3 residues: CASSPVPVSGYTF. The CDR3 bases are TGTGCCAGCAGCCCTGTCCCGGTGTCTGGCTACACCTTC.

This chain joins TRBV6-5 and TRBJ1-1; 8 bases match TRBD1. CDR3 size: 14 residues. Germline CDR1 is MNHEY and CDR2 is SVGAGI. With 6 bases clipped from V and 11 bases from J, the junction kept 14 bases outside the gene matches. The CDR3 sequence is CASSQAQGQGGAFF. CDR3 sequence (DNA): TGTGCCAGCAGCCAGGCTCAAGGACAGGGTGGCGCTTTCTTT.

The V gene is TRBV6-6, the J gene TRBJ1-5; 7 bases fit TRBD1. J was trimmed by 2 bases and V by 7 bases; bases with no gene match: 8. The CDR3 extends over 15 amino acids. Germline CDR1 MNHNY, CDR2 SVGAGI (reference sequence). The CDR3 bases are TGTGCCAGCACCGACCCCGGACAGGGCAATCAGCCCCAGCATTTT. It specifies CASTDPGQGNQPQHF.

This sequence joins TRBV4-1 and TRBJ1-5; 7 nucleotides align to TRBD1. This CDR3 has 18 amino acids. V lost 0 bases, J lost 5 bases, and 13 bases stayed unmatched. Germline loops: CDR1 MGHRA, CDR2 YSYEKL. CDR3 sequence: CASSQDTQGKMGHQPQHF. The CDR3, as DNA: TGCGCCAGCAGCCAAGATACACAGGGGAAGATGGGGCATCAGCCCCAGCATTTT.

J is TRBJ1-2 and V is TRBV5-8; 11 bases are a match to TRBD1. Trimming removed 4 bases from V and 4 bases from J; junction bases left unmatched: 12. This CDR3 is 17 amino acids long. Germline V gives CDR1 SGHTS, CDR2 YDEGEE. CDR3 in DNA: TGTGCCAGCAGCCACAACTCTGGACAGGGGGCCATCTATGGCTACACCTTC. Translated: CASSHNSGQGAIYGYTF.

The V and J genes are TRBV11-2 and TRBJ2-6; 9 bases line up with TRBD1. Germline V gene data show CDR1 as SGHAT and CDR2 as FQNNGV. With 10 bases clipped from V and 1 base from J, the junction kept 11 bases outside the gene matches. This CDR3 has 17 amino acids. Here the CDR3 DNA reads TGTGCCACTCCGGGACAGGGATTCTTATCTGGGGCCAACGTCCTGACTTTC. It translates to CATPGQGFLSGANVLTF.

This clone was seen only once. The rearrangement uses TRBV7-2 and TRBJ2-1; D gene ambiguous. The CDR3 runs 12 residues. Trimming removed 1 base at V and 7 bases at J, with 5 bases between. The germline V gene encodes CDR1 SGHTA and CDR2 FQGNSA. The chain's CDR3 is CASSLGTNEQFF. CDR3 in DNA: TGTGCCAGCAGCTTAGGAACTAATGAGCAGTTCTTC.

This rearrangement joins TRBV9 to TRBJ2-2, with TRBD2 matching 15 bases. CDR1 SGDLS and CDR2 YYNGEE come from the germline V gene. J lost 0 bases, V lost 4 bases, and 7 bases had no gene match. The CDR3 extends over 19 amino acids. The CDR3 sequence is CASSSRWTSGGANTGELFF. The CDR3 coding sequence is TGTGCCAGCAGCTCCCGATGGACTAGCGGGGGGGCGAACACCGGGGAGCTGTTTTTT.

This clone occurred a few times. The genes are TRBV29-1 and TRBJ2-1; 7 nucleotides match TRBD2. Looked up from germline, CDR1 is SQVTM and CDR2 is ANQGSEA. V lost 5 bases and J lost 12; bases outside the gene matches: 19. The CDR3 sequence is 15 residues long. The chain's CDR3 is CSVPEGGTITRSQFF. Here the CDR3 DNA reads TGCAGCGTTCCGGAGGGAGGGACTATTACGCGGTCGCAGTTCTTC.

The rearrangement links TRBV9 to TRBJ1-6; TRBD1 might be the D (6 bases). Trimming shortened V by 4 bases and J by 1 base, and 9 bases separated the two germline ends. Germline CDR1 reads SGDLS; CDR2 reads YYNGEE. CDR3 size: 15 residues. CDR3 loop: CASSTQGSYNSPLHF. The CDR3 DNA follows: TGTGCCAGCAGCACCCAGGGGTCCTATAATTCACCCCTCCACTTT.

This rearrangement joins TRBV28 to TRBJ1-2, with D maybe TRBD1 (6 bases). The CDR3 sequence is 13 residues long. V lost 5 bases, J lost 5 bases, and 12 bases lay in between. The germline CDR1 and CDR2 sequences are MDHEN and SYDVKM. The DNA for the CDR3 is TGTGCCAGCAGTAGGGGGGGAAATTATGGCTACACCTTC. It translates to CASSRGGNYGYTF.

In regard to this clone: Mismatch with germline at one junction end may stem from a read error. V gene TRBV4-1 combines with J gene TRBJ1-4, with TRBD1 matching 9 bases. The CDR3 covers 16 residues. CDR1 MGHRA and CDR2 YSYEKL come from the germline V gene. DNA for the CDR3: TGCGCCCGCAGCCGGCTGCTGACAGGGGGGAGGGAAAAACTGTTTTTT. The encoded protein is CARSRLLTGGREKLFF.

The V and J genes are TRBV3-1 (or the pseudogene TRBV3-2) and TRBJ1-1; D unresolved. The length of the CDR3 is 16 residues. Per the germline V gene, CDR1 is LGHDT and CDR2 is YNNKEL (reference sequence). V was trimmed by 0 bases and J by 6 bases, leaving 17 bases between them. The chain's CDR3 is CASSQDPRPLRAEAFF. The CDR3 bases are TGTGCCAGCAGCCAAGATCCCCGGCCCCTGAGGGCTGAAGCTTTCTTT.